This T cell receptor beta chain was recovered during a study of post-analysis software for immune sequencing data. The TCR beta cDNA libraries carried unique molecular identifiers. TCRdb passed the PCR reads through MiXCR, listing each CDR3 protein once. The table has some 500,000 distinct CDR3 sequences, approximately 46% seen once. Sequencing was performed on blood. This TCR came from a girl aged 10 to 17 with multiple sclerosis.

The CDR3 region has the DNA TGCGCCAGCAGCCCGCGGGGACAGGGGGCAAATGGCTACACCTTC. It encodes CASSPRGQGANGYTF. The chain couples TRBV5-1 to TRBJ1-2; 12 positions agree with TRBD1. Looked up from germline, CDR1 is SGHRS and CDR2 is YFSETQ. The trim removed 4 bases at V and 6 bases at J, leaving 7 bases unmatched. This CDR3 spans 15 amino acids.